A selection of T cell receptor beta chains follows, all from one sample in a study of blood T cell repertoires in COVID-19. The data were produced by immunoSEQ multiplex PCR, yet TCRdb's version contains in-frame clones alone and is incomplete. The sample records hundreds of thousands of clones, 65% to 90% being singletons. Sequenced: peripheral blood. The receptors come from a human donor in a cohort sampled during active COVID-19. The CDR3 runs from the conserved cysteine through the conserved F or W. D genes are given only for firm matches. Only part of the rows carry a size: once, few, many, or a class if the clone is expanded.

V gene	clone size	J gene	D gene	CDR3 DNA	CDR3 protein
TRBV4-2	NA	TRBJ1-1	TRBD1	TGTGCCAGCAGCCACGGACAGGATGAAGCTTTCTTT	CASSHGQDEAFF
TRBV4-2	few	TRBJ2-7	TRBD1	TGTGCCAGCAGCCAAATGGGCGAGGGGACAGGGGGGAGCGAGCAGTACTTC	CASSQMGEGTGGSEQYF
TRBV7-9	once	TRBJ2-7	TRBD1	TGTGCCAGCAGCTCAGAACGGCTGGGACAGGACTACGAGCAGTACTTC	CASSSERLGQDYEQYF
TRBV25-1	NA	TRBJ2-3	TRBD2	TGTGCCAGCAGTGACACGCGGGGGGCAGATACGCAGTATTTT	CASSDTRGADTQYF
TRBV20-1	NA	TRBJ2-1	NA	TGCAGTGCCGTGTGGACAGAGCAGTTCTTC	CSAVWTEQFF
TRBV30	once	TRBJ2-1	TRBD2	TGTGCCTGGAGTGTACTGGCGGGGGGGCCCAATGAGCAGTTCTTC	CAWSVLAGGPNEQFF
TRBV5-1	NA	TRBJ2-2	TRBD2	TGCGCCAGCCGGGGACTAGCGGATGACACCGGGGAGCTGTTTTTT	CASRGLADDTGELFF
TRBV29-1	NA	TRBJ2-5	TRBD1	TGCAGCGTTGTTGCAGGACAGGGGAAAGAGACCCAGTACTTC	CSVVAGQGKETQYF
TRBV10-1	NA	TRBJ2-3	TRBD2	TGCGCCAGCAGTGAGTCGGGGGGGACAGATACGCAGTATTTT	CASSESGGTDTQYF
TRBV5-6	NA	TRBJ1-2	NA	TGTGCCAGCAGCTTGGACATAGGAGTCCAGGGGAGCTATGGCTACACCTTC	CASSLDIGVQGSYGYTF
TRBV5-1	NA	TRBJ2-7	NA	TGCGCCAGCAGCTTGTCAGCGGTAGAGTCCTACGAGCAGTACTTC	CASSLSAVESYEQYF
TRBV5-8	NA	TRBJ1-6	NA	TGTGCCAGCAGCTTGACTGCGAATAATTCACCCCTCCACTTT	CASSLTANNSPLHF
TRBV28	NA	TRBJ1-2	NA	TGTGCCAGCAGTTTGGGGGGGAGGTATGATGATGGCTACACCTTC	CASSLGGRYDDGYTF
TRBV20-1	NA	TRBJ2-6	TRBD1	TGCAGTGCTAGTCCGGGACAGGGAGGCACTGGGGCCAACGTCCTGACTTTC	CSASPGQGGTGANVLTF
TRBV20-1	NA	TRBJ1-5	NA	TGCAGTGCCAGTAGGGGGAATAGCAATCAGCCCCAGCATTTT	CSASRGNSNQPQHF
TRBV18	NA	TRBJ1-1	NA	TGTGCCAGCTCACCGTCACAAGAGGTAGCTTTCTTT	CASSPSQEVAFF
TRBV7-9	NA	TRBJ1-3	NA	TGTGCCAGCAGCTTAGTAGGTTCAGGGCGAAACACCATATATTTT	CASSLVGSGRNTIYF
TRBV5-6	NA	TRBJ2-5	TRBD2	TGTGCCAGCAGCTTCGGGACTAGCGGGGGCCGTCTGCAGGAGACCCAGTACTTC	CASSFGTSGGRLQETQYF
TRBV4-2	once	TRBJ1-1	NA	TGTGCCAGCAGCCAAGGAGGGGGTGACACTGAAGCTTTCTTT	CASSQGGGDTEAFF
TRBV6-5	NA	TRBJ1-5	NA	TGTGCCAGCAGCCCGACAGAGAGAATCAATCAGCCCCAGCATTTT	CASSPTERINQPQHF
TRBV19	NA	TRBJ2-3	NA	TGTGCCAGTAGTACTAGGGAGACAGATACGCAGTATTTT	CASSTRETDTQYF
TRBV29-1	NA	TRBJ1-1	NA	TGCAGCGTTGGGCTGGTATTGAACACTGAAGCTTTCTTT	CSVGLVLNTEAFF
TRBV19	NA	TRBJ2-7	TRBD1	TGTGCCAGTAGTGCTCCGGGACAGGGGACCTACGAGCAGTACTTC	CASSAPGQGTYEQYF
TRBV6-5	NA	TRBJ2-7	NA	TGTGCCAGCAGTCCAGTTAACTCCTACGAGCAGTACTTC	CASSPVNSYEQYF
TRBV21-1	NA	TRBJ2-7	NA	TGTGCACCCTTTTTAGGACGCGGGGAGGAGCAGTACTTC	CAPFLGRGEEQYF
TRBV5-1	NA	TRBJ2-7	NA	TGCGCCAGCAGCTTGAGTGGGGACAACTACGAGCAGTACTTC	CASSLSGDNYEQYF
TRBV27	NA	TRBJ1-1	NA	TGTGCCAGCAGCCCACGGGGGGGGAACACTGAAGCTTTCTTT	CASSPRGGNTEAFF
TRBV10-3	NA	TRBJ2-2	TRBD2	TGTGCCATCAGTGAAACTAGCGGGAGCACCGGGGAGCTGTTTTTT	CAISETSGSTGELFF
TRBV7-6	NA	TRBJ2-2	TRBD1	TGTGCCAGCAACTCGCCGCGGACAGGGGGCACCGGGGAGCTGTTTTTT	CASNSPRTGGTGELFF
TRBV5-1	NA	TRBJ1-2	NA	TGCGCCAGCAGGGTGTACAGGGAAGAGGGCTATGGCTACACCTTC	CASRVYREEGYGYTF
TRBV2	NA	TRBJ2-5	TRBD1	TGTGCCAGTGTATGGGACAGGGGGCGTGAGACCCAGTACTTC	CASVWDRGRETQYF
TRBV28	NA	TRBJ1-2	TRBD1	TGTGCCAGCAGTTCCCCGGACAGGACTGGCTACACCTTC	CASSSPDRTGYTF
TRBV21-1	NA	TRBJ2-3	NA	TGTGCCAGGTGCTACCCCTGGGATACGCAGTATTTT	CARCYPWDTQYF
TRBV5-4	NA	TRBJ1-2	NA	TGTGCCAGCAGCTCCCCGAGTGAGGGCTACACCTTC	CASSSPSEGYTF
TRBV7-8	NA	TRBJ2-7	TRBD1	TGTGCCAGCAGCTTAGGAGGACAGGGGGGAAGATACGAGCAGTACTTC	CASSLGGQGGRYEQYF
TRBV6-5	NA	TRBJ1-5	TRBD1	TGTGCCAGCAGGGGACAGGGTTCCAATCAGCCCCAGCATTTT	CASRGQGSNQPQHF
TRBV19	many	TRBJ1-5	TRBD1	TGTGCCAGTAGCCTACAGGGGAGGCGCAATCAGCCCCAGCATTTT	CASSLQGRRNQPQHF
TRBV28	NA	TRBJ1-1	NA	TGTGCCAGCAGTTCACAGGGGAACACTGAAGCTTTCTTT	CASSSQGNTEAFF
TRBV15	NA	TRBJ2-7	NA	TGTGCCACCAGCTCAAGAGGTAGCTACGAGCAGTACTTC	CATSSRGSYEQYF
TRBV9	NA	TRBJ1-2	TRBD1	TGTGCCAGCAGCGTGTCGACAGGGAATAACTATGGCTACACCTTC	CASSVSTGNNYGYTF
TRBV5-1	NA	TRBJ1-1	TRBD1	TGCGCCAGCAGCCTGAAACCGGGACAGGGAAAGGTGACTGAAGCTTTCTTT	CASSLKPGQGKVTEAFF
TRBV7-2	NA	TRBJ1-2	TRBD1	TGTGCCAGCAGCTTAGGGAAAGGGGGCGGCTATGGCTACACCTTC	CASSLGKGGGYGYTF
TRBV9	NA	TRBJ2-1	TRBD2	TGTGCCAGCAGCCCCTTGGCCGCGGGGGACAATGAGCAGTTCTTC	CASSPLAAGDNEQFF
TRBV27	once	TRBJ2-2	TRBD2	TGTGCCAGCAGTCTGGGACTAGCGGGGGGATTACCCCCGGACACCGGGGAGCTGTTTTTT	CASSLGLAGGLPPDTGELFF
TRBV10-3	NA	TRBJ2-6	TRBD1	TGTGCCATCAGTGGACAGGGTTCGGGGGCCAACGTCCTGACTTTC	CAISGQGSGANVLTF
TRBV6-1	once	TRBJ1-6	TRBD1	TGTGCCAGCAGCCAAACAGGGGGCGGTTCACCCCTCCACTTT	CASSQTGGGSPLHF
TRBV29-1	NA	TRBJ2-2	NA	TGCAGCGGTGGACAAGCGAACACCGGGGAGCTGTTTTTT	CSGGQANTGELFF
TRBV5-1	NA	TRBJ2-7	NA	TGCGCCAGCAGCCCCGGGGGAGCCGGGGACGAGCAGTACTTC	CASSPGGAGDEQYF
TRBV19	NA	TRBJ2-6	NA	TGTGCCAGTAGTCAGGAACCCTCTGGGGCCAACGTCCTGACTTTC	CASSQEPSGANVLTF
TRBV6-1	once	TRBJ1-6	TRBD1	TGTGCCAGCAGTGATTCCCTGGACAGGGATTCACCCCTCCACTTT	CASSDSLDRDSPLHF